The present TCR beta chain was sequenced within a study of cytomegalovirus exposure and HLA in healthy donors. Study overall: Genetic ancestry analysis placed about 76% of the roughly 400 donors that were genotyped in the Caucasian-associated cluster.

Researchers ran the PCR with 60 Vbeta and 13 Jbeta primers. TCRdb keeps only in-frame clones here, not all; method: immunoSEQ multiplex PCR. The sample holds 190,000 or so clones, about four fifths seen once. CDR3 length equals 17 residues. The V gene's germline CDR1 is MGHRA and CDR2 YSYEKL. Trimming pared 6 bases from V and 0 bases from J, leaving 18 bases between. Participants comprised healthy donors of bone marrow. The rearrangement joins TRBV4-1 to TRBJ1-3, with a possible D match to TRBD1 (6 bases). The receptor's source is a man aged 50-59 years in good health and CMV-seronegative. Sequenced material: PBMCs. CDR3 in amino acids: CASRRILGGSSGNTIYF. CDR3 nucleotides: TGCGCCAGCAGGCGTATACTTGGGGGCAGCTCTGGAAACACCATATATTTT.